The 4 T cell receptor beta chains given below trace back to one sample, sequenced in a study of circulating CD8 cells and anti-PD-1 response in melanoma. Sorting of live CD3+CD8+TCRalphabeta+ cells by PD-1 and/or TIGIT gave four subsets. Using about 15 ng of total RNA, TCR libraries were made with the QIAseq Immune Repertoire TCR panel. TCRdb re-called the reads through MiXCR, storing one row per CDR3 protein. The sample records about 890 distinct CDR3 sequences, approximately 7.5% being singletons. Sequenced material: CD8+ T cells from PBMCs, taken at baseline or after one month of anti-PD-1 therapy (not recorded which). These receptors originate from a human donor with melanoma.

This clonotype is medium-sized (0.01 to 0.1%) in the sample. The chain has TRBV7-2 and TRBJ2-3; D is unclear. The CDR3 consists of 15 residues. Germline CDR1 reads SGHTA; CDR2 reads FQGNSA. The V end was cut by 3 bases, the J end by 2 bases, with 12 bases between. CDR3 DNA: TGTGCCAGCAGCTTGACCCTACTTTTCACAGATACGCAGTATTTT. The encoded protein is CASSLTLLFTDTQYF.

This clonotype was counted only a few times. This sequence joins TRBV28 and TRBJ2-7; D is unclear. This CDR3 has 13 residues. The germline V gene has CDR1 MDHEN and CDR2 SYDVKM. V lost 3 bases to trimming and J lost 3 bases, with 9 bases between them. DNA for the CDR3: TGTGCCAGCAGTTTCCCGATAGACTACGAGCAGTACTTC. This translates into CASSFPIDYEQYF.

This clonotype is large within its sample. In DNA form, the CDR3 reads TGTGCCGGCGAGGAGGGAAGGGGCTACAATGAGCAGTTCTTC. Encoded protein: CAGEEGRGYNEQFF. V gene TRBV2 combines with J gene TRBJ2-1; a possible D gene is TRBD2 (6 bases). Trimming shortened V by 11 bases and J by 3 bases, and 17 bases separated the two germline ends. CDR1 SNHLY and CDR2 FYNNEI come from the germline V gene. This CDR3 comprises 14 residues. The full variable domain, with the rest looked up from reference TRBV2 and TRBJ2-1, is EPEVTQTPSHQVTQMGQEVILRCVPISNHLYFYWYRQILGQKVEFLVSFYNNEISEKSEIFDDQFSVERPDGSNFTLKIRSTKLEDSAMYFCAGEEGRGYNEQFFGPGTRLTVL.

V and J are TRBV2 and TRBJ2-3; 9 bases map to TRBD2. CDR3 length equals 17 residues. The germline gives CDR1 SNHLY, CDR2 FYNNEI. V lost 0 bases to trimming and J lost 1 base; unmatched junction nucleotides: 5. The CDR3 region is CASSEASAGGRTDTQYF. In DNA form, the CDR3 reads TGTGCCAGCAGTGAAGCCTCAGCGGGGGGCCGCACAGATACGCAGTATTTT.